The source of this T cell receptor (beta chain) is a study of cytomegalovirus exposure and HLA in healthy donors. Study-wide findings and caveats: An analysis was carried out at a later point. It showed that HLA-associated TCR beta chains were more clonally expanded than equally common non-associated chains. Later genetic work tied a missense DCLRE1C variant to beta-chain V and J trimming.

It was with 60 Vbeta and 13 Jbeta primers that the PCR ran. Libraries were prepared by immunoSEQ multiplex PCR; TCRdb keeps only in-frame clonotypes and omits some of them. The sample holds about 200,000 clones, over 80% seen once. The ends were cut back, 3 bases at V and 2 bases at J, with 13 bases in the middle. The CDR3 has 15 amino acids. CDR1 is MGHRA, CDR2 YSYEKL, per germline. As for this clone: Its antigen is currently unknown.

This sequence originates from a boy between 2 and 10 years old in good health and CMV-seronegative. The sequencing input was PBMCs. The chain couples TRBV4-1 to TRBJ1-1; the D is unclear. This CDR3 is CASSHPGLQNTEAFF. CDR3 in DNA: TGCGCCAGCAGCCACCCAGGCCTTCAAAACACTGAAGCTTTCTTT.